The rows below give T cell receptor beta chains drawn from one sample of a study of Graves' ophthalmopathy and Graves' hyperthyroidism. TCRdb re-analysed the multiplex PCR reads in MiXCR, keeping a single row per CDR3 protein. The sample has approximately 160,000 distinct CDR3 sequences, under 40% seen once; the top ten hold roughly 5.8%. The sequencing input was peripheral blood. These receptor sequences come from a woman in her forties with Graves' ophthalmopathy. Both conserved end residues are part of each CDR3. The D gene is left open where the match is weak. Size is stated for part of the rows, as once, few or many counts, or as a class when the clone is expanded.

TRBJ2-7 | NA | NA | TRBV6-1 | CASSVDREGLEQYF | TGTGCCAGCAGTGTGGACAGGGAGGGTCTCGAGCAGTACTTC
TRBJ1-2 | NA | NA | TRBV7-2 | CASSLGAPTVYGYTF | TGTGCCAGCAGCTTAGGGGCCCCTACTGTCTATGGCTACACCTTC
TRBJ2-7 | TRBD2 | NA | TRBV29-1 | CSVELAESASEQYF | TGCAGCGTGGAACTAGCGGAGTCAGCCAGCGAGCAGTACTTC
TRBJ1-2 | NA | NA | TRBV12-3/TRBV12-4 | CASRLAALYGYTF | TGTGCCAGCAGATTGGCGGCCCTCTATGGCTACACCTTC
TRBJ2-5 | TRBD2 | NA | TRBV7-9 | CASSSGTSGIGTQYF | TGTGCCAGCAGCAGCGGGACTAGCGGGATTGGGACCCAGTACTTC
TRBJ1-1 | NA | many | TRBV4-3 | CASSQDSGHSNTEAFF | TGCGCCAGCAGCCAAGATAGTGGGCACTCAAACACTGAAGCTTTCTTT
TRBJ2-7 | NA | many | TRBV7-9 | CASSLGVGGLYEQYF | TGTGCCAGCAGCTTAGGCGTTGGGGGTCTGTACGAGCAGTACTTC
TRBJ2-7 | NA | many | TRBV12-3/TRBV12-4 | CASGIQGYEQYF | TGTGCCAGCGGGATTCAAGGATACGAGCAGTACTTC
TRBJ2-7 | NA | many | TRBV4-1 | CASSQVGTHYEQYF | TGCGCCAGCAGCCAGGTGGGGACACACTACGAGCAGTACTTC
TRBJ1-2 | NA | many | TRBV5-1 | CASSLTPDRANYGYTF | TGCGCCAGCAGCCTAACGCCCGACAGAGCTAACTATGGCTACACCTTC
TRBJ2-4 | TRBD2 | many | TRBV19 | CASSASGMNIQYF | TGTGCCAGTAGCGCTAGCGGGATGAACATTCAGTACTTC
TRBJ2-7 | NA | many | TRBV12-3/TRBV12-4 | CASSLAGPRVHEQYF | TGTGCCAGCAGTTTAGCTGGCCCTCGGGTTCACGAGCAGTACTTC
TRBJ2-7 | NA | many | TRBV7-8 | CASSWAASYEQYF | TGTGCCAGCAGCTGGGCAGCTTCCTACGAGCAGTACTTC
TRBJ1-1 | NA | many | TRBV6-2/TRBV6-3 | CASSTGLNTEAFF | TGTGCCAGCAGCACAGGATTGAACACTGAAGCTTTCTTT
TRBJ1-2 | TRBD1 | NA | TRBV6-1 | CASPAGQGLEMGYTF | TGTGCCAGCCCTGCGGGACAGGGGCTGGAGATGGGCTACACCTTC
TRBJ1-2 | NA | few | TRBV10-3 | CAISGTGIGGYTF | TGTGCCATCAGTGGAACAGGCATAGGGGGCTACACCTTC
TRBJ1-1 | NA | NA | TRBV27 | CASSLSTGGYTEAFF | TGTGCCAGCAGTTTATCGACAGGAGGATACACTGAAGCTTTCTTT
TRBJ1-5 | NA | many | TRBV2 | CASSEAREGLLPQHF | TGTGCCAGCAGTGAAGCGCGGGAGGGGTTGCTACCCCAGCATTTT
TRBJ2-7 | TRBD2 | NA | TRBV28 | CASSSSPSGRGEQYF | TGTGCCAGCAGTTCCTCACCGTCTGGGAGGGGCGAGCAGTACTTC
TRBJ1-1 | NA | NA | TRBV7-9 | CASSLSQINTEAFF | TGTGCCAGCAGCTTAAGTCAGATAAACACTGAAGCTTTCTTT
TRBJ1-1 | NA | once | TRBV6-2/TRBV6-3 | CASSRSANTEAFF | TGTGCCAGCAGTAGATCAGCAAACACTGAAGCTTTCTTT
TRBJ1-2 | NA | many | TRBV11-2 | CASSLGAVRGYTF | TGTGCCAGCAGCTTAGGGGCTGTGCGCGGCTACACCTTC
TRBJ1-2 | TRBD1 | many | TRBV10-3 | CAISVGQAGYGYTF | TGTGCCATCAGTGTGGGACAGGCGGGCTATGGCTACACCTTC
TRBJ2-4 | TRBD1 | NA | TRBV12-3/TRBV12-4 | CATAGGAADIQYF | TGTGCCACAGCAGGGGGCGCGGCGGACATTCAGTACTTC
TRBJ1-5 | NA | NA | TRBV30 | CAWSGGRQPQHF | TGTGCCTGGAGTGGGGGGAGGCAGCCCCAGCATTTT
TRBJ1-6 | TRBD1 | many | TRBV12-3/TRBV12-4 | CATSRGQNSPLHF | TGTGCCACCAGCCGGGGACAGAATTCACCCCTCCACTTT
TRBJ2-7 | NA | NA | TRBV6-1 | CASSEYPRLVSYEQYF | TGTGCCAGCAGTGAATATCCCAGGCTAGTCTCCTACGAGCAGTACTTC
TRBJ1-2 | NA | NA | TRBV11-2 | CASSLGKGGTRGYTF | TGTGCCAGCAGCTTAGGCAAGGGGGGCACTCGCGGCTACACCTTC
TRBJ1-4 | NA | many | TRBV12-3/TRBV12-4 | CASGSRPEKLFF | TGTGCCAGCGGCTCCCGGCCCGAAAAACTGTTTTTT
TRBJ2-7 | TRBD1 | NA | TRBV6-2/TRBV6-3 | CASRGTGNYEQYF | TGTGCCAGCAGAGGGACAGGAAATTACGAGCAGTACTTC
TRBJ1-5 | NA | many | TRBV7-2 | CASSPGDVSNQPQHF | TGTGCCAGCAGCCCCGGGGACGTTAGCAATCAGCCCCAGCATTTT
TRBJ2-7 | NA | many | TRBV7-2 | CASSSRAPYEQYF | TGTGCCAGCAGCTCCCGGGCCCCTTACGAGCAGTACTTC
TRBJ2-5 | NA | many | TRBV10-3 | CAISDMNMAQYF | TGTGCCATCAGTGACATGAACATGGCCCAGTACTTC
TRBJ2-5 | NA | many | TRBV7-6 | CASSDGETQYF | TGTGCCAGCAGCGACGGGGAGACCCAGTACTTC
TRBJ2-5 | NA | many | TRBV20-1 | CSARWGGKETQYF | TGCAGTGCTAGGTGGGGCGGGAAAGAGACCCAGTACTTC
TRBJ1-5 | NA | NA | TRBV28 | CASSFDPTGLNQPQHF | TGTGCCAGCAGTTTCGACCCGACGGGCCTCAATCAGCCCCAGCATTTT
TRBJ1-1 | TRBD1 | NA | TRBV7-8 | CASSYDRGVTEAFF | TGTGCCAGCAGCTACGACAGGGGGGTCACTGAAGCTTTCTTT
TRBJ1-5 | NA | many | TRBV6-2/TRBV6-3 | CASSFAYSNSNQPQHF | TGTGCCAGCAGTTTCGCCTACAGTAATAGCAATCAGCCCCAGCATTTT
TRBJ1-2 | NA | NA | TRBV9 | CASSVVETLNYGYTF | TGTGCCAGCAGCGTAGTCGAAACCTTAAACTATGGCTACACCTTC
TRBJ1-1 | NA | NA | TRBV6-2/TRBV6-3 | CASSSPRIGNTEAFF | TGTGCCAGCAGTTCCCCCCGAATAGGAAACACTGAAGCTTTCTTT
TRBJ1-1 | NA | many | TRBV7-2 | CASSLTAGETEAFF | TGTGCCAGCAGCTTAACGGCTGGAGAAACTGAAGCTTTCTTT
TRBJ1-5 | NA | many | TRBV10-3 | CAISEEGSNQPQHF | TGTGCCATCAGTGAGGAAGGGAGCAATCAGCCCCAGCATTTT